One sample yielded the 10 T cell receptor beta chains listed below, sequenced in a study of T cells in women clearing cervical HPV infection. The protocol was immunoSEQ multiplex PCR, while the TCRdb copy is restricted to in-frame clones and leaves out a portion. The table for this sample gives approximately 38,000 clones. Material: blood buffy coat. The receptors shown here come from a woman between 18 and 69 years old with a cervical HPV16 infection that either progressed to CIN3+ or cleared (not recorded which).

Points on this clone: From the germline J gene comes the end of the CDR3, since the read stops 3 residues before it. The chain carries TRBV20-1 and TRBJ2-3, with 12 bases identical to TRBD2. CDR1 is DFQATT and CDR2 is SNEGSKA in the germline V gene (reference sequence). CDR3 size: 15 residues. V was pared by 2 bases and J by 6 bases, with 6 bases of the junction left unmatched. CDR3 amino acids: CSARPLAGGGDTQYF. Partial CDR3 DNA: TGCAGTGCTAGACCACTAGCGGGGGGCGGGGATACG.

Of note for this clone: The CDR3 end falls 3 residues outside the read, so it is completed with the germline J gene. V is TRBV7-2 and J is TRBJ2-3; 8 nucleotides align to TRBD2. The CDR3 has 14 amino acids. Trimming removed 8 bases from V and 0 bases from J; junction bases left unmatched: 4. From germline, CDR1 is SGHTA and CDR2 FQGNSA. CDR3 DNA (partial): TGTGCCAGCGGCCGGGGGGGGAGCACAGATACG. Translated, it gives CASGRGGSTDT. The complete CDR3 sequence is CASGRGGSTDTQYF.

Concerning this clone itself: The missing CDR3 end, 3 residues past where the read stops, is filled in from the germline J gene. The chain uses TRBV4-1 and TRBJ2-7, with D perhaps given as TRBD1 or TRBD2 (5 bases each). Germline loops: CDR1 MGHRA, CDR2 YSYEKL. The length of the CDR3 is 16 residues. Deletions cut 0 bases from V and 3 bases from J, with 15 bases between. CDR3 DNA (partial): TGCGCCAGCAGCCAAGAAGAGGGGTTCTGTTGCTACGAG. This translates into CASSQEEGFCCYE. The entire CDR3 protein is CASSQEEGFCCYEQYF.

Points on this clone: The observed sequence ends 3 residues before the CDR3 terminus, with the missing tail filled in from the germline J gene. The sample holds other DNA sequences that translate to the same CDR3. The V gene is TRBV19, the J gene TRBJ1-3, with unresolved D. CDR3 size: 14 residues. The germline CDR1 and CDR2 sequences are LNHDA and SQIVND (reference sequence). V was shortened by 10 bases and J by 0 bases, with 13 bases between the two germline ends. Incomplete CDR3 DNA: TGTGCCACCGGGTCTTGGAGCTCTGGAAACACC. Encoded protein: CATGSWSSGNT. The whole CDR3 protein reads CATGSWSSGNTIYF.

On this clone itself: At one end, the junction sequence differs from germline, possibly due to a read error. The sequenced fragment ends 3 residues before the CDR3 boundary, so the rest is inferred from the germline J gene. V and J are TRBV7-7 and TRBJ2-2, with a possible D match to TRBD2 (6 bases). Germline CDR1 is SSHAT and CDR2 is FNYEAQ (reference sequence). The CDR3 loop spans 16 amino acids. CDR3 DNA, as far as it was read: TGTGCTAGCAGCCCACCGGGACTCTTGAACACCGGGGAG. Its translation: CASSPPGLLNTGE. The whole CDR3 is CASSPPGLLNTGELFF.

To note about this clone: The read comes to an end 3 residues before the CDR3 does, leaving the germline J gene to fill in the end. V gene TRBV19 combines with J gene TRBJ2-7; 12 nucleotides match TRBD1. Germline V gene sequence: CDR1 LNHDA, CDR2 SQIVND (reference sequence). The CDR3 runs 14 residues. V shed 5 bases and J 6 bases; nucleotides not matched to a gene: 5. This CDR3 is CASSAGQGAIEQYF. The CDR3 DNA, read in part, is TGTGCCAGTAGTGCGGGACAGGGGGCTATCGAG.

To note about this clone: The read terminates 3 residues ahead of where the CDR3 ends, so the germline J gene completes it. The chain combines TRBV19 with TRBJ2-3; D perhaps matches TRBD1 (6 bases). Trimming left V 0 bases short and J 2 bases short, with 12 bases between. Germline CDR1 LNHDA, CDR2 SQIVND (reference sequence). CDR3 length equals 16 residues. CDR3: CASSIEMTGFTDTQYF. Incomplete CDR3 DNA: TGTGCCAGTAGTATAGAAATGACAGGATTCACAGATACG.

With regard to this clone: Read coverage stops 3 residues before the CDR3 terminus; the germline J gene supplies the remainder. The chain recombines TRBV2 with TRBJ1-1; the D gene is possibly TRBD1 (5 bases). The germline gives CDR1 SNHLY, CDR2 FYNNEI. The V and J ends lost 0 bases and 4 bases respectively, with 15 bases between them. The length of the CDR3 is 16 residues. CDR3 bases read: TGTGCCAGCAGTGAAGCGCCAGCGAGGGGCGGCACTGAA. As protein: CASSEAPARGGTE. In full, the CDR3 is CASSEAPARGGTEAFF.

As for this clone: The read ends 3 residues before the CDR3 terminus; that terminus is restored from the germline J gene. The chain combines TRBV20-1 with TRBJ1-2, with 8 nucleotides matching TRBD1. Germline lookup yields CDR1 DFQATT and CDR2 SNEGSKA (reference sequence). This CDR3 comprises 11 residues. CDR3: CSATRGLGYTF. Partial CDR3 DNA: TGCAGTGCTACCAGGGGGCTAGGC.

Comment on this clone: Read sequence stops 3 residues before the CDR3 end, and the germline J gene provides the missing end. This sequence joins TRBV7-2 and TRBJ1-2; TRBD1 matches at 8 bases. Germline lookup yields CDR1 SGHTA and CDR2 FQGNSA. The CDR3 runs to 15 residues. Incomplete CDR3 DNA: TGTGCCAGCAGCACATACAGGGGGAGAACCTACGAC. The encoded protein is CASSTYRGRTYD. The entire CDR3 reads CASSTYRGRTYDYTF.